Included here is one TCR beta chain sequence, with context. Its antigen is unidentified. These data come from a study of CXCR3-negative and CXCR3-positive naive CD8 T cells. The libraries of TRB cDNA were constructed through 5' RACE using UMI labels. Reprocessing the 5' RACE reads, TCRdb reports a single entry for every CDR3 protein and omits DNA. The sample totals about 130,000 distinct CDR3 sequences; its top ten clones hold nearly 0.5%. Germline lookup yields CDR1 SGHDN and CDR2 FVKESK. This CDR3 spans 17 amino acids. By phenotype, naive CD8+ T cells were CD45RO-CCR7+CD27+CD95-. Study-wide points: Sequencing showed both naive subsets with comparably high diversity, and memory CD8+ cells much lower.

This receptor was obtained from a human donor in good health. Some clones in this sample may be carry-over from other donors' samples. Sequenced input: naive CXCR3- CD8+ T cells from blood. Regarding subset: CD45RO-CCR7+CD27+CD95- naive CD8+ T cells lacking CXCR3 (TNR3-). V gene TRBV14 combines with J gene TRBJ2-5; TCRdb's D gene call, TRBD2, goes unchecked for lack of DNA. CDR3 amino acids: CASSPGLAGGLGETQYF.